This T cell receptor beta chain was profiled in a study of cytomegalovirus exposure and HLA in healthy donors. The CDR3 is 16 residues long. Germline CDR1 SGHRS, CDR2 YFSETQ. V dropped 4 bases and J dropped 2; count of bases not matched to a gene: 12. On this clone itself: Its cognate antigen is unknown.

Regarding the study as a whole: Highest at DRB1 and lowest at HLA-C, TCR association rates differed among HLA loci in a later analysis. An ancestry cluster, one associated with Asian ancestry, reportedly showed fewer N-insertions than the roughly 700-donor mean in a later analysis. Researchers counted approximately 160 TCR beta chains as cytomegalovirus-associated.

13 Jbeta primers and 60 Vbeta primers were used for the PCR. Sequenced by immunoSEQ multiplex PCR; TCRdb stores in-frame clones only, minus some. The table includes over 150,000 clones, around 82% detected once. The sample was PBMCs. The chain is built from TRBV5-1 and TRBJ2-7, with 7 bases identical to TRBD1. This TCR came from a woman in her 50s in good health and CMV-seropositive. CDR3 loop: CASSPPRTGVPYEQYF. CDR3 nucleotide sequence: TGCGCCAGCAGCCCCCCCCGGACAGGTGTTCCCTACGAGCAGTACTTC.